One and the same sample provided the 8 T cell receptor beta chains below, sequenced in a study of type 1 regulatory T cells. Each CDR3 protein gets one entry after TCRdb re-called the reads with MiXCR. This sample has about 68,000 distinct CDR3 sequences, with about 69% found just once. No cognate antigen is known for these TCRs. The sequenced sample consisted of cultured T cells, either the whole culture or a sorted T cell fraction (not recorded which). Subset here: Tr1-enriched cell product generated in vitro against host alloantigens. The source is a human donor in good health.

This chain links TRBV5-1 with TRBJ2-1; TRBD2 agrees at 10 bases. The CDR3 runs 19 residues. Germline CDR1 reads SGHRS; CDR2 reads YFSETQ. V dropped 4 bases and J dropped 0; count of bases not matched to a gene: 13. CDR3 sequence reads: CASSALAGGSFSSYNEQFF. In DNA form, the CDR3 reads TGCGCCAGCAGCGCTTTAGCGGGAGGATCCTTTAGCTCCTACAATGAGCAGTTCTTC.

The chain is built from TRBV5-1 and TRBJ2-7; D possibly corresponds to TRBD2 (6 bases). The germline CDR1 and CDR2 sequences are SGHRS and YFSETQ. V lost 0 bases and J 2 bases, leaving 12 bases between the germline ends. There are 15 residues in the CDR3. The CDR3 DNA sequence: TGCGCCAGCAGCTTGGCAAGAGCGGGCGCCTACGAGCAGTACTTC. Translation gives CASSLARAGAYEQYF.

The rearrangement joins TRBV10-3 to TRBJ2-3; D not resolved. This CDR3 has 13 amino acids. V gave up 6 bases and J gave up 0 bases, with 7 bases separating them. Germline loops: CDR1 ENHRY, CDR2 SYGVKD. CDR3 sequence reads: CAIRAESTDTQYF. For the CDR3, the DNA is TGTGCCATCAGGGCGGAGAGCACAGATACGCAGTATTTT.

This clonotype was seen a few times. The chain couples TRBV4-1 to TRBJ2-7; a possible D gene is TRBD2 (5 bases). Germline V lookup: CDR1 MGHRA, CDR2 YSYEKL. The CDR3 loop spans 14 amino acids. V was pared by 4 bases and J by 2 bases, with 12 bases between. CDR3 sequence (DNA): TGCGCCAGCAGCCTGCGGGTGGGCACCTACGAGCAGTACTTC. It specifies CASSLRVGTYEQYF.

V is TRBV6-5 and J is TRBJ1-3, with TRBD1 identical over 10 bases. The V gene's germline CDR1 is MNHEY and CDR2 SVGAGI. This CDR3 is 16 amino acids long. V gave up 5 bases and J gave up 3 bases; unmatched junction bases: 7. The CDR3: CASSTTGGSGGNTIYF. DNA of the CDR3: TGTGCCAGCAGTACGACAGGGGGCTCTGGTGGAAACACCATATATTTT.

This clonotype occurred a few times. The chain is built from TRBV5-1 and TRBJ1-2; unclear D gene. CDR1 is SGHRS, CDR2 YFSETQ, per germline. Trimming removed 4 bases from V and 2 bases from J, with 6 bases in between. CDR3 size: 12 residues. CDR3 residues: CASSPGNYGYTF. The DNA of the CDR3 is TGCGCCAGCAGCCCGGGAAACTATGGCTACACCTTC. The full variable domain, with the rest looked up from reference TRBV5-1 and TRBJ1-2, is KAGVTQTPRYLIKTRGQQVTLSCSPISGHRSVSWYQQTPGQGLQFLFEYFSETQRNKGNFPGRFSGRQFSNSRSEMNVSTLELGDSALYLCASSPGNYGYTFGSGTRLTVV.

The V gene is TRBV6-2 or TRBV6-3, the J gene TRBJ2-1; D not resolved. CDR1 is MNHEY, CDR2 SVGEGT, per germline. V was clipped by 8 bases and J by 5 bases, with 28 bases between them. The CDR3 sequence is 18 residues long. The CDR3 bases are TGTGCCAGCGATTCCGGACGGCGGAGAACAAACAAGCACAATGAGCAGTTCTTC. The encoded protein is CASDSGRRRTNKHNEQFF.

V is TRBV20-1 and J is TRBJ2-7, with D perhaps TRBD2 (6 bases). This CDR3 spans 11 amino acids. Trimming took 8 bases from V and 3 from J, leaving 11 bases between them. Germline assignment: CDR1 DFQATT and CDR2 SNEGSKA (reference sequence). The CDR3 DNA follows: TGCAGTTGGAGGGAGTACTACGAGCAGTACTTC. Its protein is CSWREYYEQYF.